A single sample is the source of the 22 T cell receptor beta chains below, sequenced in a study of early T cells in non-severe SARS-CoV-2 infection. TCRdb re-called the 5' RACE reads with MiXCR, one entry per CDR3 protein. The sample yields about 48,000 distinct CDR3 sequences, 13% seen once. The specimen sequenced was whole blood. These receptors were collected from an adult who was a healthcare worker with PCR-confirmed SARS-CoV-2 infection or an uninfected control (not recorded which).

In its sample, this clonotype was seen many times. This chain links TRBV10-2 with TRBJ1-2, with a possible D match to TRBD1 (5 bases). This CDR3 is 14 amino acids long. Germline V lookup: CDR1 WSHSY, CDR2 SAAADI. The V end lost 7 bases, the J end lost 0 bases, and 12 bases lay between the germline ends. CDR3 nucleotide sequence: TGCGCCAGCATTCCGGGACGCGCTAACTATGGCTACACCTTC. Its protein product is CASIPGRANYGYTF.

The V gene is TRBV5-1, the J gene TRBJ2-7, with 7 bases matching TRBD1. The CDR3 is 15 amino acids. Germline CDR1 reads SGHRS; CDR2 reads YFSETQ. The junction had 6 bases not matched to a gene; V was cut back by 0 bases and J by 3 bases. This chain's CDR3 is CASSLAPGQYYEQYF. Here the CDR3 DNA reads TGCGCCAGCAGCTTGGCTCCGGGACAGTACTACGAGCAGTACTTC.

This clonotype was counted at least ten times. J is TRBJ1-5 and V is TRBV4-1, with TRBD1 identical over 9 bases. Germline-derived CDR1 and CDR2 are MGHRA and YSYEKL. The V segment lost 0 bases and the J segment 1 base; nucleotides outside the gene matches: 4. This CDR3 spans 17 amino acids. DNA for the CDR3: TGCGCCAGCAGCCAAGATATGGGACAGGGAAGCAATCAGCCCCAGCATTTT. Translated, it gives CASSQDMGQGSNQPQHF.

This clonotype was counted at least ten times. This chain connects TRBV4-1 to TRBJ1-2; D is perhaps TRBD1 (5 bases). The V gene's germline CDR1 is MGHRA and CDR2 YSYEKL. CDR3 length equals 15 residues. V dropped 0 bases and J dropped 8 bases, with 16 bases sitting between them. Written as DNA, the CDR3 is TGCGCCAGCAGCCAAGATCCGGGAGGGACTTGGGGCTACACCTTC. This translates into CASSQDPGGTWGYTF.

In its sample, this clonotype was seen many times. This sequence joins TRBV29-1 and TRBJ2-1; TRBD2 matches at 10 bases. The CDR3 loop spans 15 amino acids. Germline values: CDR1 SQVTM, CDR2 ANQGSEA. J gave up 4 bases and V 0 bases, and 3 bases lay outside the gene matches. The CDR3 loop reads CSVEDGAGGYNEQFF. Written as DNA, the CDR3 is TGCAGCGTTGAAGATGGAGCGGGAGGGTACAATGAGCAGTTCTTC.

The rearrangement uses TRBV12-3 or TRBV12-4 and TRBJ2-7; either TRBD1 or TRBD2 may supply D (6 bases each). The CDR3 runs to 11 residues. Trimming took off 0 bases at V and 10 bases at J, with 7 bases between the two ends. The CDR3 reads CASSLAGGQYF. CDR3 DNA sequence: TGTGCCAGCAGTTTAGCGGGGGGCCAGTACTTC.

This clonotype was picked up a small number of times. The J gene is TRBJ1-5, the V gene TRBV4-1; D gene ambiguous. CDR1 is MGHRA and CDR2 is YSYEKL in the germline V gene. The CDR3 is made up of 16 amino acids. V lost 4 bases, J lost 0 bases, and 13 bases lay in between. The CDR3 DNA is TGCGCCAGCAGCCCCGGAGGGTCATATAGCAATCAGCCCCAGCATTTT. Amino acid sequence: CASSPGGSYSNQPQHF.

V is TRBV2 and J is TRBJ1-1; TRBD1 might be the D (5 bases). CDR1 SNHLY and CDR2 FYNNEI come from the germline V gene. The CDR3 has 11 amino acids. Deletions cut 7 bases from V and 7 bases from J, with 10 bases between. CDR3 DNA: TGTGCCAGCACCCCGGGGGGTGAAGCTTTCTTT. Its protein product is CASTPGGEAFF.

The V gene is TRBV5-6, the J gene TRBJ2-1; D may be TRBD1 (5 bases). Germline assignment: CDR1 SGHDT and CDR2 YYEEEE. The CDR3 length is 16 residues. V lost 0 bases to trimming and J lost 8 bases, with 18 bases between them. The CDR3 DNA is TGTGCCAGCAGCTTGGTGGGCAGGGTCGGACACGATGAGCAGTTCTTC. The encoded protein is CASSLVGRVGHDEQFF.

In its sample, this clonotype was seen many times. The V gene is TRBV2, the J gene TRBJ2-1; D call uncertain. V was trimmed by 5 bases and J by 0 bases, leaving 11 bases between them. Germline values: CDR1 SNHLY, CDR2 FYNNEI. This CDR3 is built from 15 residues. CDR3 DNA: TGTGCCAGCAGTCGACACTTGAGCTCCTACAATGAGCAGTTCTTC. Its translation: CASSRHLSSYNEQFF.

V and J are TRBV28 and TRBJ1-6, with D uncertain. The CDR3 runs 16 residues. Germline CDR1 and CDR2: MDHEN and SYDVKM. V lost 2 bases to trimming and J lost 4 bases, with 12 bases between them. CDR3 nucleotide sequence: TGTGCCAGCAGTTTACCGGCAGCAGGTTATAATTCACCCCTCCACTTT. Amino acid sequence: CASSLPAAGYNSPLHF.

V gene TRBV7-9 combines with J gene TRBJ1-4; possibly TRBD1 for D (5 bases). Germline lookup yields CDR1 SEHNR and CDR2 FQNEAQ (reference sequence). The ends were cut back, 8 bases at V and 8 bases at J, with 18 bases in the middle. The CDR3 runs to 14 residues. CDR3 region: CASLEGPQGEKLFF. The DNA of the CDR3 is TGTGCCAGCCTTGAGGGGCCCCAGGGAGAAAAACTGTTTTTT.

The chain links TRBV20-1 to TRBJ2-3; 8 positions agree with TRBD2. Germline V gene sequence: CDR1 DFQATT, CDR2 SNEGSKA (reference sequence). Trimming at V came to 2 bases and at J to 0 bases, leaving 4 bases not matched to a gene. The CDR3 is 15 residues long. DNA for the CDR3: TGCAGTGCTAGACTAGCGGGCATTAGCACAGATACGCAGTATTTT. Translating it yields CSARLAGISTDTQYF.

The table lists this clonotype with a few counts. The V and J genes are TRBV11-2 and TRBJ2-5; 9 bases line up with TRBD2. V lost 4 bases to trimming and J lost 4 bases; unmatched junction nucleotides: 10. Germline V lookup: CDR1 SGHAT, CDR2 FQNNGV. The CDR3 covers 16 residues. CDR3 nucleotides: TGTGCCAGCAGCTCTTCGCGGGAGGGCCCTCGAGAGACCCAGTACTTC. Encoded protein: CASSSSREGPRETQYF.

This clonotype turned up a few times. V usage is TRBV12-3 or TRBV12-4 and J usage is TRBJ1-6, with a tentative D call TRBD1 (5 bases). The CDR3 is made up of 16 amino acids. Trimming shortened V by 6 bases and J by 2 bases, and 14 bases separated the two germline ends. CDR3 nucleotides: TGTGCCAGCAGCTCAGGGAGTCCGGCCTATAATTCACCCCTCCACTTT. Its protein is CASSSGSPAYNSPLHF.

The V call is TRBV27, the J call TRBJ2-3, with no clear D. The length of the CDR3 is 15 residues. CDR1 and CDR2 (germline): MNHEY, SMNVEV (reference sequence). The V gene lost 3 bases and the J gene lost 3 bases, with 13 bases spanning the gap. The CDR3 region has the DNA TGTGCCAGCAGTTTCGGGCCAGGACGTACAGATACGCAGTATTTT. The encoded protein is CASSFGPGRTDTQYF.

The CDR3, as DNA: TGTGCCAGCAGTTTTAATGAGTTAACTAATGAAAAACTGTTTTTT. Its translation is CASSFNELTNEKLFF. This chain links TRBV12-3 or TRBV12-4 with TRBJ1-4; no firm D call. There are 15 residues in the CDR3. The V and J ends lost 3 bases and 1 base respectively, with 9 bases between them.

This chain joins TRBV9 and TRBJ1-6; D call uncertain. V was shortened by 6 bases and J by 0 bases, with 16 bases between the two germline ends. The germline CDR1 and CDR2 sequences are SGDLS and YYNGEE. The CDR3 runs to 17 residues. In DNA, the CDR3 is TGTGCCAGCACCCCGCGGGAACTGCACTCCTATAATTCACCCCTCCACTTT. Encoded protein: CASTPRELHSYNSPLHF. Using reference TRBV9 and TRBJ1-6 for the parts outside the CDR3, the full variable domain is DSGVTQTPKHLITATGQRVTLRCSPRSGDLSVYWYQQSLDQGLQFLIQYYNGEERAKGNILERFSAQQFPDLHSELNLSSLELGDSALYFCASTPRELHSYNSPLHFGNGTRLTVT.

This clonotype was detected only a few times. J is TRBJ1-2 and V is TRBV20-1; D unclear. This CDR3 is built from 13 residues. The V end lost 0 bases, the J end lost 2 bases, and 7 bases lay between the germline ends. Germline CDR1 and CDR2: DFQATT and SNEGSKA (reference sequence). The CDR3 DNA reads as TGCAGTGCTAGAGATAGGATCAACTATGGCTACACCTTC. Translating it yields CSARDRINYGYTF.

The CDR3 bases are TGCAGCGGGACGCCGGGACGATTTAACACTGAAGCTTTCTTT. This sequence encodes CSGTPGRFNTEAFF. The V gene is TRBV29-1, the J gene TRBJ1-1, with TRBD1 as a possible D gene (5 bases). Per germline, CDR1 SQVTM and CDR2 ANQGSEA. CDR3 length equals 14 residues. Between the trimmed V and J ends, which lost 7 bases and 2 bases, there was a span of 17 bases.

The table lists this clonotype with many counts. V is TRBV4-1 and J is TRBJ1-6; weak D call: TRBD1 (6 bases). CDR1 and CDR2 from the germline V gene are MGHRA and YSYEKL. There are 13 residues in the CDR3. With 5 bases removed from V and 10 bases from J, the gap between germline ends came to 12 bases. The DNA of the CDR3 is TGCGCCAGCAGCACACAGGGTCAGTCACCCCTCCACTTT. Protein sequence: CASSTQGQSPLHF.

This clonotype was detected ten times or more. J is TRBJ1-1 and V is TRBV27, with TRBD1 identical over 7 bases. The germline gives CDR1 MNHEY, CDR2 SMNVEV (reference sequence). V lost 5 bases to trimming and J lost 1 base; unmatched junction nucleotides: 7. This CDR3 contains 15 residues. CDR3 nucleotides: TGTGCCAGCAGTCTCCTCCAGGGGGAGAACACTGAAGCTTTCTTT. It codes for CASSLLQGENTEAFF.